The 19 T cell receptor beta chains below come from one sample, sequenced in a study of OX40 agonist ivuxolimab in advanced cancers. Sequencing was performed with immunoSEQ multiplex PCR; in TCRdb, only in-frame clones are kept and a portion is missing. The sample records about 20,000 clones, around two thirds being singletons. The sample here was CD4+ or CD8+ T cells sorted from blood, taken in a trial of the OX40 agonist ivuxolimab. The receptors derive from an adult with an advanced solid tumor such as melanoma, head and neck, liver or kidney cancer.

The chain carries TRBV28 and TRBJ1-1; D perhaps matches TRBD1 (6 bases). This CDR3 is built from 13 residues. CDR1 is MDHEN and CDR2 is SYDVKM in the germline V gene. V lost 7 bases to trimming and J lost 3 bases, with 12 bases between them. CDR3 coding DNA: TGTGCCAGCATCGACGGGGGGCACACTGAAGCTTTCTTT. Its translation is CASIDGGHTEAFF. The full variable domain, its missing parts supplied by reference TRBV28 and TRBJ1-1, is DVKVTQSSRYLVKRTGEKVFLECVQDMDHENMFWYRQDPGLGLRLIYFSYDVKMKEKGDIPEGYSVSREKKERFSLILESASTNQTSMYLCASIDGGHTEAFFGQGTRLTVV.

This chain joins TRBV6-1 and TRBJ2-7; no clear D. Germline V gene lookup returns CDR1 MNHNS and CDR2 SASEGT. The CDR3 is made up of 14 amino acids. The V end lost 5 bases, the J end lost 5 bases, and 16 bases lay between the germline ends. The CDR3 region is CASSFRAANNEQYF. As DNA, the CDR3 is TGTGCCAGCAGTTTTCGGGCCGCTAATAACGAGCAGTACTTC.

The rearrangement uses TRBV6-5 and TRBJ1-5, with a weak D call TRBD1 (5 bases). The CDR3 spans 15 residues. The V end was cut by 2 bases, the J end by 1 base, with 9 bases between. The germline CDR1 and CDR2 sequences are MNHEY and SVGAGI. The chain's CDR3 is CASSYRGQSNQPQHF. In nucleotides, the CDR3 is TGTGCCAGCAGTTACAGGGGTCAGAGCAATCAGCCCCAGCATTTT.

V gene TRBV5-8 combines with J gene TRBJ2-7; 10 positions match TRBD1. Trimming took 4 bases from V and 2 from J; bases not matched to a gene: 3. Germline V gives CDR1 SGHTS, CDR2 YDEGEE. The CDR3 is 14 residues long. The CDR3 protein is CASSQGTGAYEQYF. CDR3 nucleotide sequence: TGTGCCAGCAGCCAAGGGACAGGGGCCTACGAGCAGTACTTC.

The chain links TRBV5-1 to TRBJ2-1; the match to TRBD1 covers 7 bases. Germline lookup yields CDR1 SGHRS and CDR2 YFSETQ. This CDR3 is built from 14 residues. The J segment lost 6 bases and the V segment lost 5 bases, leaving 8 bases of the junction unmatched. The CDR3 is CASRGTETRNEQFF. The CDR3 DNA reads TGCGCCAGCAGGGGGACAGAGACCCGCAATGAGCAGTTCTTC.

This clone was seen just once. The chain combines TRBV4-3 with TRBJ2-1; the D is unclear. Germline assignment: CDR1 LGHNA and CDR2 YSLEER. This CDR3 has 16 amino acids. V was shortened by 0 bases and J by 8 bases, with 17 bases between the two germline ends. In DNA, the CDR3 is TGCGCCAGCAGCCAAGACGTTGCATGGGTAGCAGATGAGCAGTTCTTC. It yields the protein CASSQDVAWVADEQFF.

The CDR3 reads CASSLGASTYEQYF. Here the CDR3 DNA reads TGTGCCAGCAGCTTAGGGGCGTCGACCTACGAGCAGTACTTC. The chain uses TRBV11-2 and TRBJ2-7; D is undetermined. V was trimmed by 1 base and J by 2 bases, leaving 9 bases between them. The germline V gene has CDR1 SGHAT and CDR2 FQNNGV. This CDR3 contains 14 residues.

This clone was counted only a few times. J is TRBJ2-1 and V is TRBV4-3; D may be TRBD2 (5 bases). The germline V and J ends were trimmed by 1 base and 9 bases, with 10 bases remaining between them. The CDR3 totals 13 residues. Germline V gene data show CDR1 as LGHNA and CDR2 as YSLEER. In nucleotides, the CDR3 is TGCGCCAGCAGCCAAGCGAGCGGAATTGAGCAGTTCTTC. Translated: CASSQASGIEQFF.

CDR3 amino acids: CASSYFNEQFF. The CDR3 coding sequence is TGTGCCAGCAGTTACTTCAATGAGCAGTTCTTC. The V and J genes are TRBV6-5 and TRBJ2-1; unclear D gene. From germline, CDR1 is MNHEY and CDR2 SVGAGI. The CDR3 has 11 residues. The V and J ends lost 1 base and 6 bases respectively, with 1 base between them.

The rearrangement joins TRBV6-5 to TRBJ1-1; D possibly corresponds to TRBD1 (5 bases). The CDR3 consists of 11 residues. Germline loops: CDR1 MNHEY, CDR2 SVGAGI. V lost 8 bases and J lost 8, with 12 bases in between. The CDR3 region has the DNA TGTGCCAGCCGGGTAGGGGCGGAAGCTTTCTTT. Residues: CASRVGAEAFF.

The chain uses TRBV28 and TRBJ1-1; the D is unclear. CDR3 size: 15 residues. Germline lookup yields CDR1 MDHEN and CDR2 SYDVKM. With 4 bases removed from V and 7 bases from J, the gap between germline ends came to 19 bases. The CDR3 protein is CASSSPKRVGFEAFF. As DNA, the CDR3 is TGTGCCAGCAGTTCGCCAAAGAGGGTAGGCTTTGAAGCTTTCTTT.

This chain uses TRBV19 with TRBJ1-2; D remains ambiguous. V lost 1 base and J 7 bases, leaving 16 bases between the germline ends. The CDR3 sequence is 15 residues long. Germline V gene lookup returns CDR1 LNHDA and CDR2 SQIVND (reference sequence). The CDR3 region has the DNA TGTGCCAGTAGTATAGGCACTCCCGGGAATGGTGGCTACACCTTC. It translates to CASSIGTPGNGGYTF.

This clone is deemed medium-sized. This rearrangement joins TRBV19 to TRBJ1-1, with no clear D. Trimming took 5 bases from V and 5 from J, leaving 12 bases between them. Germline V CDR1 and CDR2: LNHDA, SQIVND (reference sequence). This CDR3 comprises 13 residues. The CDR3 reads CASSLSAGTEAFF. The CDR3 region has the DNA TGTGCCAGTAGTTTGTCAGCTGGAACTGAAGCTTTCTTT.

This rearrangement joins TRBV21-1 to TRBJ2-7; TRBD2, the D gene given by the table, was not confirmed from the DNA. TRBV21-1 is listed as a pseudogene. This CDR3 spans 16 amino acids. In DNA form, the CDR3 reads TGTGCCAGCAGCAAAGAACTAGCGGGAGGGCCCTACGAGCAGTACTTC. This sequence encodes CASSKELAGGPYEQYF.

This chain joins TRBV28 and TRBJ1-5, with unresolved D. Germline V gene sequence: CDR1 MDHEN, CDR2 SYDVKM. CDR3 length: 15 residues. V was cut by 6 bases and J by 0 bases, with 12 bases left in between. CDR3 bases: TGTGCCAGCAGACTTATTAAATATAGCAATCAGCCCCAGCATTTT. This encodes CASRLIKYSNQPQHF.

The CDR3 reads CASSLGSGGYTF. The CDR3 region has the DNA TGTGCCAGCAGCTTAGGTTCTGGAGGCTACACCTTC. The V call is TRBV7-2, the J call TRBJ1-2; D gene uncertain. This CDR3 comprises 12 residues. The V end lost 1 base, the J end lost 8 bases, and 8 bases lay between the germline ends. Germline assignment: CDR1 SGHTA and CDR2 FQGNSA.

The chain carries TRBV4-1 and TRBJ1-5; maybe TRBD1 (5 bases). Germline V gene sequence: CDR1 MGHRA, CDR2 YSYEKL. With 1 base removed from V and 2 bases from J, the gap between germline ends came to 9 bases. The CDR3 runs to 15 residues. CDR3 protein: CASSQGGEGNQPQHF. DNA of the CDR3: TGCGCCAGCAGCCAAGGGGGCGAGGGCAATCAGCCCCAGCATTTT.

The chain employs TRBV5-4 and TRBJ2-5; 10 bases are shared with TRBD2. Germline V gene sequence: CDR1 SGHNT, CDR2 YYREEE (reference sequence). V dropped 3 bases and J dropped 4; count of bases not matched to a gene: 9. CDR3 length equals 16 residues. The CDR3, as DNA: TGTGCCAGCAGCTATTGGAGCGGGGGGGCCGTAGAGACCCAGTACTTC. As protein: CASSYWSGGAVETQYF.

The rearrangement joins TRBV5-1 to TRBJ2-1; D is unclear. The CDR3 runs 11 residues. Germline assignment: CDR1 SGHRS and CDR2 YFSETQ. V lost 1 base to trimming and J lost 10 bases, with 6 bases between them. CDR3 nucleotide sequence: TGCGCCAGCAGCTTGTTGGAAGAGCAGTTCTTC. Its translation is CASSLLEEQFF.